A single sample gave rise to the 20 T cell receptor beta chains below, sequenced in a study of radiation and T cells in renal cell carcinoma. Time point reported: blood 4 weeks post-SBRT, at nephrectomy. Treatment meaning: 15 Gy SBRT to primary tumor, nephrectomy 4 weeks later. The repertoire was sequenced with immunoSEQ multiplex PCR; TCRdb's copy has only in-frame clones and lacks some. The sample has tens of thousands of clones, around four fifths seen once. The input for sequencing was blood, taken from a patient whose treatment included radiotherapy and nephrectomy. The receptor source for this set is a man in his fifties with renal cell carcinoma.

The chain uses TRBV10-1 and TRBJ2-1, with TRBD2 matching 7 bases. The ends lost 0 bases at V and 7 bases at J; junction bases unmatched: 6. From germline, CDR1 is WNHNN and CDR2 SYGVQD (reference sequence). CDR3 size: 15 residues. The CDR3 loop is CASSESAGVANEQFF. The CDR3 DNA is TGCGCCAGCAGTGAGTCGGCGGGAGTGGCGAATGAGCAGTTCTTC.

The CDR3 bases are TGCGCCAGCAGTGAGGCCCTACCCAATCGAAGCAATCAGCCCCAGCATTTT. Translated, it gives CASSEALPNRSNQPQHF. The chain uses TRBV10-1 and TRBJ1-5; no definite D call. From germline, CDR1 is WNHNN and CDR2 SYGVQD (reference sequence). The V end lost 2 bases, the J end lost 1 base, and 15 bases lay between the germline ends. The CDR3 is 17 amino acids.

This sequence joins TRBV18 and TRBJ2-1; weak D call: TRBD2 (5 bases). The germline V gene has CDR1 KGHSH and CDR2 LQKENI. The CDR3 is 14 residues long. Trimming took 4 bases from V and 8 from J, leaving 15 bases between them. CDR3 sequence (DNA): TGTGCCAGCTCACACGACTCGGACTTTTATGAGCAGTTCTTC. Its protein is CASSHDSDFYEQFF.

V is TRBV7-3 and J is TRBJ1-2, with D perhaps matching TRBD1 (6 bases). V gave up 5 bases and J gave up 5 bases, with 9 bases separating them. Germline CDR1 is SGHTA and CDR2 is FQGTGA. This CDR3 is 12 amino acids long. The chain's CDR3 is CASSATGYGYTF. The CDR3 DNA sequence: TGTGCCAGCAGCGCTACAGGGTATGGCTACACCTTC.

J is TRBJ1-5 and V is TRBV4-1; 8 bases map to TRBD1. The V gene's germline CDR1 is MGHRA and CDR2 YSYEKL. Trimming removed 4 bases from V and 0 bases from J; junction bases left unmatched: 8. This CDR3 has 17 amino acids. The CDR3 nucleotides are TGCGCCAGCAGCCGAAGCTTGACAGGGGATAGCAATCAGCCCCAGCATTTT. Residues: CASSRSLTGDSNQPQHF.

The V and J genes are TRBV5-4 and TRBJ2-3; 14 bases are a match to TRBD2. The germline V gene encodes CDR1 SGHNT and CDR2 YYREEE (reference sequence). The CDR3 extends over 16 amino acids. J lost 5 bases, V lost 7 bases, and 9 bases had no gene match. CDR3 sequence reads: CASAYGTSGGEDTQYF. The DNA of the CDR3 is TGTGCCAGCGCATATGGGACTAGCGGGGGTGAAGATACGCAGTATTTT.

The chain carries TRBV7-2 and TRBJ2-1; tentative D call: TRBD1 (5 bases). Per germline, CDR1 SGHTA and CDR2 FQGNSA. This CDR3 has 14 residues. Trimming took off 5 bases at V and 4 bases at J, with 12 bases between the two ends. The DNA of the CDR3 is TGTGCCAGCAGCCAGGGTGGGCAGTACAATGAGCAGTTCTTC. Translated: CASSQGGQYNEQFF.

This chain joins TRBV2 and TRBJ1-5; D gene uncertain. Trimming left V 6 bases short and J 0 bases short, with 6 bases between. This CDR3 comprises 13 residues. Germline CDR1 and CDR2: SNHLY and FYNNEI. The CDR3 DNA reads TGTGCCAGCAGATGGGATAGCAATCAGCCCCAGCATTTT. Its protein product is CASRWDSNQPQHF.

The CDR3 is CASSQDGHTGRLHTQYF. The CDR3 DNA follows: TGTGCCAGCAGCCAAGATGGTCACACAGGGCGTCTACATACGCAGTATTTT. This chain links TRBV14 with TRBJ2-3, with D tentatively TRBD1 (6 bases). V dropped 0 bases and J dropped 7 bases, with 20 bases sitting between them. The germline V gene has CDR1 SGHDN and CDR2 FVKESK. CDR3 length: 17 amino acids.

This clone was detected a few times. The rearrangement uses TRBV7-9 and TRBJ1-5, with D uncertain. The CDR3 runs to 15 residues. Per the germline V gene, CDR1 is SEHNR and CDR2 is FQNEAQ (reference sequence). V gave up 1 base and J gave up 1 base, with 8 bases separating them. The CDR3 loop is CASSLVGGSNQPQHF. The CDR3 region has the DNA TGTGCCAGCAGCTTAGTTGGCGGGAGCAATCAGCCCCAGCATTTT. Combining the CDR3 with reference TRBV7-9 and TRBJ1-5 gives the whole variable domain DTGVSQNPRHKITKRGQNVTFRCDPISEHNRLYWYRQTLGQGPEFLTYFQNEAQLEKSRLLSDRFSAERPKGSFSTLEIQRTEQGDSAMYLCASSLVGGSNQPQHFGDGTRLSIL.

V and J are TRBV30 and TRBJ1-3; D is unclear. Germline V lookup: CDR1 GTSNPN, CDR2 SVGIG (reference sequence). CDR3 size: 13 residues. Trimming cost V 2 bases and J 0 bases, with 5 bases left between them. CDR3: CAWSSSSGNTIYF. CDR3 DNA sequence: TGTGCCTGGAGTAGCAGCTCTGGAAACACCATATATTTT.

The CDR3: CASSPRQGAEWVSGEKLFF. The CDR3 DNA reads TGTGCCAGCAGCCCTCGACAGGGAGCGGAGTGGGTTTCGGGTGAAAAACTGTTTTTT. The chain recombines TRBV7-9 with TRBJ1-4; TRBD1 matches 7 bases. CDR3 length equals 19 residues. Per the germline V gene, CDR1 is SEHNR and CDR2 is FQNEAQ (reference sequence). J gave up 7 bases and V 5 bases, and 22 bases lay outside the gene matches.

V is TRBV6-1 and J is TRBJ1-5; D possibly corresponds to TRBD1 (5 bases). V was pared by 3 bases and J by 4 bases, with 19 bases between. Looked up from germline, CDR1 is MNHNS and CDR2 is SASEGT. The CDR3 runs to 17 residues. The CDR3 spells CASSDVREAGRNQPQHF. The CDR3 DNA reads TGTGCCAGCAGTGATGTCCGGGAAGCAGGGCGTAATCAGCCCCAGCATTTT.

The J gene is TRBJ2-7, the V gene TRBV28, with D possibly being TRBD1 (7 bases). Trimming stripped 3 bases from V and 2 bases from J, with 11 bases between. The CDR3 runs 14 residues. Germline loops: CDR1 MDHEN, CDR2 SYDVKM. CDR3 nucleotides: TGTGCCAGCAGTTTCCAGGGGGGCACCTACGAGCAGTACTTC. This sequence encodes CASSFQGGTYEQYF.

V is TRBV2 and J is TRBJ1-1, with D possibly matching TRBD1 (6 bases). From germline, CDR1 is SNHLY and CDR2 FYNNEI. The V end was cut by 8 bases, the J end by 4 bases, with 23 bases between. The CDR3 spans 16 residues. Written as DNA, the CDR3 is TGTGCCAGCTCAACCGAGCCCAGGACAGCGGCCACTGAAGCTTTCTTT. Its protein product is CASSTEPRTAATEAFF.

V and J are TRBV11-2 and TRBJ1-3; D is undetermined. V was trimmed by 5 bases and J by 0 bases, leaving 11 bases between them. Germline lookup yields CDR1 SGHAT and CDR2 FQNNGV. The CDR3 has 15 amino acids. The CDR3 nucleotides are TGTGCCAGCAGCCCCGGGTCATACTCTGGAAACACCATATATTTT. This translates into CASSPGSYSGNTIYF.

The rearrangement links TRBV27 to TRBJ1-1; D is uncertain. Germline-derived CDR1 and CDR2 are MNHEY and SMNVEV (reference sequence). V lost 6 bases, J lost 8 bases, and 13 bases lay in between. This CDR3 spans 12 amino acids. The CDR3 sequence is CASSKANREAFF. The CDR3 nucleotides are TGTGCCAGCAGCAAGGCTAACCGAGAAGCTTTCTTT.

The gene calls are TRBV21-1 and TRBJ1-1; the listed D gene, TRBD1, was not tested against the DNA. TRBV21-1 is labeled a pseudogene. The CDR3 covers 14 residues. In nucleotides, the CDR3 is TGTGCCAGCAGCAAAGCCGCCAAAGGGGGTGAAGCTTTCTTT. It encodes CASSKAAKGGEAFF.

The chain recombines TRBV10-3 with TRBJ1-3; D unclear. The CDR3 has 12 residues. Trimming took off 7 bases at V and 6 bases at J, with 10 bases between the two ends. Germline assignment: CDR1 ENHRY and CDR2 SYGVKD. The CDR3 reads CAINSVENTIYF. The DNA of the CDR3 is TGTGCCATCAACTCAGTCGAAAACACCATATATTTT.

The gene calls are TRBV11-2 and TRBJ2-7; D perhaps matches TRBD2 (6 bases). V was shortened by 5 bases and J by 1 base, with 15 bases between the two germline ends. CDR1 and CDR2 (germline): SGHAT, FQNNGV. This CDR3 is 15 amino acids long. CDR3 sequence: CASSPSAGISYEQYF. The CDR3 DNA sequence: TGTGCCAGCAGCCCCTCCGCGGGGATATCCTACGAGCAGTACTTC.